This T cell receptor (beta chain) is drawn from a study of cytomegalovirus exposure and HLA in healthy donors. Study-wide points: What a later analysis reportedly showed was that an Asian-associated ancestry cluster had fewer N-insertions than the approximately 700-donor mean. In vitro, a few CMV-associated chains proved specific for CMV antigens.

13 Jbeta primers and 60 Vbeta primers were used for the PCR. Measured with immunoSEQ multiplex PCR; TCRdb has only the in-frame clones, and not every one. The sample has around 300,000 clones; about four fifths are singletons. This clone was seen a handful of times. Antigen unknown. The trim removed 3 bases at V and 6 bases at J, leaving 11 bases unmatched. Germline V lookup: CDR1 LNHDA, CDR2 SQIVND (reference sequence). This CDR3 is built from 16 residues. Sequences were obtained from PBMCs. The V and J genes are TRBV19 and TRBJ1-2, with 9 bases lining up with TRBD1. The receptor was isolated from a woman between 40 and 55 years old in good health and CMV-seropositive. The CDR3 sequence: CASSIDIQTGGNGYTF. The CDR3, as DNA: TGTGCCAGTAGTATCGACATCCAGACAGGGGGGAATGGCTACACCTTC.